The 25 T cell receptor beta chains below were found in one sample sequenced in a study of blood T cell repertoires in COVID-19. Repertoires were generated with immunoSEQ multiplex PCR, while TCRdb's copy carries only in-frame clones and drops some. The table has roughly 280,000 clones, around 89% seen once; the top ten hold 3%. The sample was PBMCs or T cells enriched from blood (not recorded which). The source is a woman between 45 and 65 years old who had recovered from COVID-19.

V usage is TRBV5-5 and J usage is TRBJ1-1; 7 nucleotides agree with TRBD1. The CDR3 runs 18 residues. CDR1 is SGHKS, CDR2 YYEKEE, per germline (reference sequence). V shed 5 bases and J 2 bases; nucleotides not matched to a gene: 18. Written as DNA, the CDR3 is TGTGCCAGCAGTATAAAATTAACGGGAGACAGGGTAAACACTGAAGCTTTCTTT. Translated: CASSIKLTGDRVNTEAFF.

The chain has TRBV19 and TRBJ1-1, with D uncertain. Trimming removed 6 bases at V and 8 bases at J, with 13 bases between. Germline V CDR1 and CDR2: LNHDA, SQIVND (reference sequence). The CDR3 has 12 residues. CDR3 bases: TGTGCCAGTAGCGCGGAGGGTCTAGAAGCTTTCTTT. Its translation is CASSAEGLEAFF.

This clone was seen once. The chain carries TRBV6-5 and TRBJ2-5; D call uncertain. The germline gives CDR1 MNHEY, CDR2 SVGAGI. The V end was cut by 8 bases, the J end by 0 bases, with 7 bases between. The CDR3 consists of 12 residues. CDR3 protein: CASFSNQETQYF. CDR3 coding DNA: TGTGCCAGCTTTAGTAACCAAGAGACCCAGTACTTC.

This chain connects TRBV27 to TRBJ2-5; 11 bases are shared with TRBD2. The trim removed 5 bases at V and 5 bases at J, leaving 7 bases unmatched. CDR3 size: 15 residues. In germline, CDR1 is MNHEY, CDR2 SMNVEV (reference sequence). The CDR3 DNA is TGTGCCAGCAGTCCAACTAGCGGGGGTCGGGAGACCCAGTACTTC. Translating gives CASSPTSGGRETQYF.

The chain employs TRBV4-3 and TRBJ2-7, with D perhaps matching TRBD2 (6 bases). From germline, CDR1 is LGHNA and CDR2 YSLEER. The CDR3 covers 15 residues. Deletions cut 4 bases from V and 3 bases from J, with 16 bases between. The CDR3 DNA follows: TGCGCCAGCAGCCCAAGACTAGGGGACTTCTACGAGCAGTACTTC. Protein sequence: CASSPRLGDFYEQYF.

The chain couples TRBV6-4 to TRBJ2-3; D unclear. The CDR3 is 15 amino acids. V lost 3 bases and J 0 bases, leaving 10 bases between the germline ends. CDR1 and CDR2 (germline): MRHNA, SNTAGT. As DNA, the CDR3 is TGTGCCAGCAGTGAAGAAGCATCTAGCACAGATACGCAGTATTTT. This gives the protein CASSEEASSTDTQYF.

V and J are TRBV28 and TRBJ2-1, with 7 positions matching TRBD2. The CDR3 runs 15 residues. Trimming cost V 2 bases and J 5 bases; bases outside gene matches: 6. Germline CDR1 reads MDHEN; CDR2 reads SYDVKM. The CDR3: CASSLSTSAHNEQFF. DNA of the CDR3: TGTGCCAGCAGTTTAAGCACTAGCGCCCACAATGAGCAGTTCTTC.

The chain uses TRBV24-1 and TRBJ2-5, with D tentatively TRBD2 (6 bases). Germline V gene sequence: CDR1 KGHDR, CDR2 SFDVKD. The CDR3 contains 14 residues. The V end lost 3 bases, the J end lost 7 bases, and 14 bases lay between the germline ends. The CDR3 bases are TGTGCCACCAGTGATACCGGGACTCGGGGGACCCAGTACTTC. This encodes CATSDTGTRGTQYF.

A few counts support this clone. CDR3 nucleotide sequence: TGTGCCAGCAGCTTAGCGGGCAGTGGCACTGAAGCTTTCTTT. This sequence encodes CASSLAGSGTEAFF. The chain is built from TRBV7-9 and TRBJ1-1; D remains unclear. Germline values: CDR1 SEHNR, CDR2 FQNEAQ (reference sequence). Deletions cut 0 bases from V and 4 bases from J, with 9 bases between. CDR3 length: 14 amino acids.

A remark on this clone: At the DNA level, this CDR3 is encoded by other sequences in the same sample as well. This chain uses TRBV12-3 or TRBV12-4 with TRBJ1-1, with a weak D call TRBD1 (5 bases). This CDR3 has 13 amino acids. V gave up 5 bases and J gave up 1 base, with 8 bases separating them. CDR3 sequence: CASSQGQNTEAFF. DNA of the CDR3: TGTGCCAGCAGTCAAGGACAGAACACTGAAGCTTTCTTT.

The chain carries TRBV27 and TRBJ1-2; no clear D gene. Trimming took 3 bases from V and 7 from J, leaving 18 bases between them. The CDR3 is 15 residues long. Germline V gene data show CDR1 as MNHEY and CDR2 as SMNVEV (reference sequence). In DNA form, the CDR3 reads TGTGCCAGCAGTTTCGTCGGAGAGGGAATCGGTGGCTACACCTTC. It is translated as CASSFVGEGIGGYTF.

The chain couples TRBV7-8 to TRBJ1-2; D is unclear. The CDR3 consists of 17 residues. Per the germline V gene, CDR1 is SGHVS and CDR2 is FQNEAQ. V lost 5 bases, J lost 2 bases, and 21 bases lay in between. The CDR3 spells CASSPSRERSVNYGYTF. CDR3 nucleotides: TGTGCCAGCAGCCCGAGCCGCGAGAGGTCTGTGAACTATGGCTACACCTTC.

The chain joins TRBV19 to TRBJ1-2, with D possibly TRBD1 on 6 matching bases. Trimming stripped 4 bases from V and 7 bases from J, with 16 bases between. The CDR3 covers 14 residues. CDR1 is LNHDA and CDR2 is SQIVND in the germline V gene (reference sequence). The CDR3 region is CASSTLDVGGGYTF. The CDR3 DNA sequence: TGTGCCAGTAGTACCCTTGACGTAGGGGGTGGCTACACCTTC.

Note on this clone: At one of its ends the junction is not consistent with the germline gene, which may arise from a read error. The rearrangement uses TRBV14 and TRBJ2-1, with D possibly TRBD1 on 6 matching bases. CDR3 size: 13 residues. Germline lookup yields CDR1 SGHDN and CDR2 FVKESK. CDR3 amino acids: CASSPKTTGAGVF. The CDR3 nucleotides read TGTGCCAGCAGCCCGAAAACCACAGGCGCAGGGGTCTTC.

The chain has TRBV30 and TRBJ2-3; 8 bases are a match to TRBD1. J lost 0 bases, V lost 5 bases, and 4 bases had no gene match. Germline-derived CDR1 and CDR2 are GTSNPN and SVGIG (reference sequence). The length of the CDR3 is 14 residues. In DNA, the CDR3 is TGTGCCTGGCAGACAGGGGTTAGCACAGATACGCAGTATTTT. Translating gives CAWQTGVSTDTQYF.

V and J are TRBV5-8 and TRBJ2-3, with 12 bases that match TRBD2. The germline CDR1 and CDR2 sequences are SGHTS and YDEGEE. V shed 0 bases, J shed 2 bases, and the junction held 7 bases outside the gene matches. The CDR3 is made up of 18 amino acids. CDR3 nucleotide sequence: TGTGCCAGCAGCTTGGCGCGGTCTAGCGGGAGGGCCACAGATACGCAGTATTTT. It encodes CASSLARSSGRATDTQYF.

The chain links TRBV6-5 to TRBJ2-4; 11 bases line up with TRBD2. Germline CDR1 MNHEY, CDR2 SVGAGI. Unmatched junction bases numbered 6, after V lost 5 bases and J lost 6 bases. This CDR3 is 15 amino acids long. The CDR3: CASSPTSGVANIQYF. CDR3 sequence (DNA): TGTGCCAGCAGTCCGACTAGCGGGGTGGCAAACATTCAGTACTTC.

This clone was counted once. This chain links TRBV30 with TRBJ2-1; 12 bases are a match to TRBD2. V gave up 2 bases and J gave up 4 bases; unmatched junction bases: 0. Germline CDR1 reads GTSNPN; CDR2 reads SVGIG (reference sequence). The CDR3 contains 14 residues. As DNA, the CDR3 is TGTGCCTGGAGTCTAGCGGGAGGGTACAATGAGCAGTTCTTC. It translates to CAWSLAGGYNEQFF.

The chain carries TRBV28 and TRBJ1-5; TRBD1 agrees at 10 bases. Unmatched junction bases numbered 5, after V lost 6 bases and J lost 6 bases. CDR1 and CDR2 from the germline V gene are MDHEN and SYDVKM. CDR3 length equals 14 residues. Here the CDR3 reads CASRQGQGGQPQHF. The CDR3 bases are TGTGCCAGCAGGCAAGGACAGGGGGGTCAGCCCCAGCATTTT.

The chain links TRBV7-2 to TRBJ2-1; 8 nucleotides align to TRBD2. The germline gives CDR1 SGHTA, CDR2 FQGNSA. The CDR3 loop spans 13 amino acids. With V trimmed by 5 bases and J by 9 bases, 6 bases remained unmatched. The CDR3 bases are TGTGCCAGCAGCCTCGGGCGGGAGGTTGAGCAGTTCTTC. It translates to CASSLGREVEQFF. Drawing the rest from reference TRBV7-2 and TRBJ2-1, the complete variable domain is GAGVSQSPSNKVTEKGKDVELRCDPISGHTALYWYRQSLGQGLEFLIYFQGNSAPDKSGLPSDRFSAERTGGSVSTLTIQRTQQEDSAVYLCASSLGREVEQFFGPGTRLTVL.

The chain recombines TRBV28 with TRBJ2-7, with no clear D. This CDR3 spans 13 amino acids. The V gene lost 5 bases and the J gene lost 0 bases, with 8 bases spanning the gap. Germline V CDR1 and CDR2: MDHEN, SYDVKM. CDR3 sequence reads: CASSRSPSYEQYF. The CDR3 DNA follows: TGTGCCAGCAGTCGGTCCCCCTCCTACGAGCAGTACTTC.

The rearrangement joins TRBV5-1 to TRBJ2-3; 13 nucleotides line up with TRBD2. V was clipped by 2 bases and J by 5 bases; unmatched bases: 5. The CDR3 runs to 16 residues. Germline V gives CDR1 SGHRS, CDR2 YFSETQ. The CDR3 DNA follows: TGCGCCAGCAGCTTCGGACTAGCGGGGGAGCTAGATACGCAGTATTTT. Translating it yields CASSFGLAGELDTQYF.

This clone has just a few counts. The chain carries TRBV28 and TRBJ1-2, with D possibly being TRBD1 (5 bases). The length of the CDR3 is 16 residues. Germline loops: CDR1 MDHEN, CDR2 SYDVKM. V lost 4 bases to trimming and J lost 5 bases, with 20 bases between them. The CDR3 here is CASSSTSDPREYGYTF. DNA of the CDR3: TGTGCCAGCAGTTCCACATCAGATCCCAGGGAATATGGCTACACCTTC.

This clone was seen only once. The chain joins TRBV28 to TRBJ2-7; D is unresolved. CDR3 length: 11 amino acids. The germline gives CDR1 MDHEN, CDR2 SYDVKM. Between the trimmed V and J ends, which lost 2 bases and 6 bases, there was a span of 5 bases. The chain's CDR3 is CASSLQFEQYF. The CDR3 bases are TGTGCCAGCAGTTTACAGTTCGAGCAGTACTTC. Full variable domain (remainder filled in from reference TRBV28 and TRBJ2-7): DVKVTQSSRYLVKRTGEKVFLECVQDMDHENMFWYRQDPGLGLRLIYFSYDVKMKEKGDIPEGYSVSREKKERFSLILESASTNQTSMYLCASSLQFEQYFGPGTRLTVT.

The gene calls are TRBV3-1 (or the pseudogene TRBV3-2) and TRBJ1-6, with 7 bases identical to TRBD1. CDR3 length equals 18 residues. J lost 7 bases, V lost 3 bases, and 15 bases had no gene match. Germline lookup yields CDR1 LGHDT and CDR2 YNNKEL (reference sequence). The CDR3 is CASSHWDSKGTGNSPLHF. CDR3 nucleotides: TGTGCCAGCAGCCACTGGGACAGTAAGGGGACCGGGAATTCACCCCTCCACTTT.